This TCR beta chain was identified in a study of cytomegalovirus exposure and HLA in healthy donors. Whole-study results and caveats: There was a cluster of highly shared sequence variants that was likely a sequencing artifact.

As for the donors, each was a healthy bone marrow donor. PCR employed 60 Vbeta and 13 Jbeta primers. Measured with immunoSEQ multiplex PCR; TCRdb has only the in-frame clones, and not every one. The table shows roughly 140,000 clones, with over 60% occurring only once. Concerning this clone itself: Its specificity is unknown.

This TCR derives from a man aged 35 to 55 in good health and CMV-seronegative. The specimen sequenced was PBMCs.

The CDR3 loop reads CASSVDSSGNTIYF. The CDR3 nucleotides are TGCGCCAGCAGCGTGGACTCCTCTGGAAACACCATATATTTT. The rearrangement links TRBV5-1 to TRBJ1-3; D is uncertain. Trimming stripped 4 bases from V and 0 bases from J, with 8 bases between. This CDR3 is built from 14 residues. Germline CDR1 reads SGHRS; CDR2 reads YFSETQ.